The 10 T cell receptor beta chains below were found in one sample sequenced in a study of Graves' ophthalmopathy and Graves' hyperthyroidism. TCR beta CDR3 amplification used RNA transcripts. Following a first-round RT-PCR that used HTBI primers, a second-round multiplex PCR was carried out. MiXCR, run by TCRdb on the multiplex PCR reads, gives a single entry per CDR3 protein. The sample has roughly 610,000 distinct CDR3 sequences, around a fifth seen once. Material for sequencing was peripheral blood. These receptors were taken from a woman younger than 35 with stable Graves' hyperthyroidism. Some clones in this sample may be carry-over from other donors' samples.

The chain combines TRBV6-2 or TRBV6-3 with TRBJ1-2; D not certain. Deletions cut 6 bases from V and 1 base from J, with 12 bases between. Germline V CDR1 and CDR2: MNHEY, SVGEGT. This CDR3 region has 14 residues. CDR3 DNA: TGTGCCAGCAGCCTGGAAGCCCTTAACTATGGCTACACCTTC. Translating gives CASSLEALNYGYTF.

In its sample, this clonotype was seen many times. V gene TRBV6-1 combines with J gene TRBJ1-2; D call uncertain. CDR1 is MNHNS and CDR2 is SASEGT in the germline V gene. The V and J ends lost 1 base and 4 bases respectively, with 7 bases between them. There are 13 residues in the CDR3. In nucleotides, the CDR3 is TGTGCCAGCAGTGAAGGGGTAGGCTATGGCTACACCTTC. Translation gives CASSEGVGYGYTF.

This clonotype is a singleton in its sample. This chain joins TRBV12-3 or TRBV12-4 and TRBJ1-2; maybe TRBD1 (6 bases). V was shortened by 5 bases and J by 9 bases, with 22 bases between the two germline ends. The CDR3 is made up of 15 amino acids. In DNA form, the CDR3 reads TGTGCCAGCAGTCCGACCAGGGGACTGAGGGGAAGCTACACCTTC. The encoded protein is CASSPTRGLRGSYTF.

The sample holds many counts of this clonotype. The chain uses TRBV6-1 and TRBJ2-7; 9 bases align to TRBD1. Germline loops: CDR1 MNHNS, CDR2 SASEGT. CDR3 length equals 16 residues. The V and J ends lost 5 bases and 5 bases, in that order; junction bases with no gene match: 13. The CDR3 DNA reads as TGTGCCAGCAGTCCACGTCTACAGGGGGCATCGCACGAGCAGTACTTC. Its translation is CASSPRLQGASHEQYF.

The chain carries TRBV6-1 and TRBJ1-5, with unresolved D. Trimming pared 6 bases from V and 1 base from J, leaving 7 bases between. Looked up from germline, CDR1 is MNHNS and CDR2 is SASEGT. The CDR3 consists of 13 residues. The CDR3 protein is CASRDQSNQPQHF. The CDR3 coding sequence is TGTGCCAGCAGAGACCAGAGCAATCAGCCCCAGCATTTT.

A single count supports this clonotype. The chain recombines TRBV12-5 with TRBJ2-5; D is uncertain. The CDR3 covers 13 residues. CDR1 is LGHNT, CDR2 FRNRAP, per germline. Trimming pared 2 bases from V and 4 bases from J, leaving 8 bases between. This CDR3 is CASGLNSRETQYF. CDR3 in DNA: TGTGCTAGTGGTTTGAACAGCCGAGAGACCCAGTACTTC.

This clonotype was recorded at least ten times. This chain links TRBV11-2 with TRBJ2-5; 9 nucleotides line up with TRBD2. V was pared by 1 base and J by 5 bases, with 14 bases of the junction left unmatched. Germline CDR1 SGHAT, CDR2 FQNNGV. The CDR3 totals 18 residues. CDR3 loop: CASSLGHWKVAGVETQYF. In nucleotides, the CDR3 is TGTGCCAGCAGCTTAGGCCACTGGAAGGTAGCGGGAGTTGAGACCCAGTACTTC.

This clonotype was seen ten or more times. The CDR3 sequence is CATQLSRTVNSPLHF. The CDR3 DNA follows: TGTGCCACCCAACTATCCCGGACAGTTAATTCACCCCTCCACTTT. This chain joins TRBV6-1 and TRBJ1-6; D is possibly TRBD1 (6 bases). This CDR3 comprises 15 residues. From germline, CDR1 is MNHNS and CDR2 SASEGT. V lost 10 bases to trimming and J lost 6 bases, with 19 bases between them.

V is TRBV5-1 and J is TRBJ2-2; no reliable D call. V dropped 0 bases and J dropped 1 base, with 7 bases sitting between them. This CDR3 contains 15 residues. CDR1 SGHRS and CDR2 YFSETQ come from the germline V gene. CDR3 bases: TGCGCCAGCAGCTTGGCCATTGGGAACACCGGGGAGCTGTTTTTT. Translated: CASSLAIGNTGELFF. The variable domain in full, with the rest retrieved from reference TRBV5-1 and TRBJ2-2, is KAGVTQTPRYLIKTRGQQVTLSCSPISGHRSVSWYQQTPGQGLQFLFEYFSETQRNKGNFPGRFSGRQFSNSRSEMNVSTLELGDSALYLCASSLAIGNTGELFFGEGSRLTVL.

This clonotype was counted at least ten times. The CDR3 here is CAIRRAITEAFF. Here the CDR3 DNA reads TGTGCCATCCGACGGGCTATCACTGAAGCTTTCTTT. The chain carries TRBV6-1 and TRBJ1-1, with D hard to call. The germline gives CDR1 MNHNS, CDR2 SASEGT. CDR3 length: 12 residues. Trimming took off 10 bases at V and 4 bases at J, with 13 bases between the two ends.